This entry lists 9 T cell receptor beta chains sequenced from one sample in a study of radiotherapy plus CTLA-4 blockade in lung cancer. Sequencing was performed with immunoSEQ multiplex PCR; in TCRdb, only in-frame clones are kept and a portion is missing. The data contain 65,000 to 70,000 clones, around three quarters of them singletons. Sequenced here: peripheral blood, sampled from a patient treated with radiotherapy plus ipilimumab. These receptor sequences come from a human donor with non-small cell lung cancer who had a complete response to radiotherapy plus ipilimumab.

About this clone: One end of the junction does not line up with germline, which may come from a read error. The identical CDR3 is also encoded by other nucleotide sequences in the sample. The rearrangement links TRBV18 to TRBJ2-7; TRBD1 agrees at 8 bases. Germline V CDR1 and CDR2: KGHSH, LQKENI. CDR3 length: 14 residues. The CDR3 nucleotides are TGTGCCAGCTCACCGACAGGGGAATCCTATGAGCAGTACTTC. Its translation is CASSPTGESYEQYF.

This clone was observed a single time. J is TRBJ2-1 and V is TRBV27, with 10 bases matching TRBD2. This CDR3 has 15 amino acids. Germline V gene data show CDR1 as MNHEY and CDR2 as SMNVEV (reference sequence). V shed 2 bases, J shed 7 bases, and the junction held 5 bases outside the gene matches. CDR3 sequence (DNA): TGTGCCAGCAGTTTAGAACTAGCGGGACTAAATGAGCAGTTCTTC. Translation gives CASSLELAGLNEQFF.

The V call is TRBV2, the J call TRBJ1-2; D is perhaps TRBD1 (6 bases). In germline, CDR1 is SNHLY, CDR2 FYNNEI. V lost 7 bases, J lost 6 bases, and 27 bases lay in between. This CDR3 has 17 residues. CDR3 sequence: CASNRPRLSKGGNGYTF. The CDR3 DNA follows: TGTGCCAGCAATCGACCCCGGCTTTCAAAAGGGGGGAATGGCTACACCTTC.

The V gene is TRBV19, the J gene TRBJ1-1; D is ambiguous. Trimming took 3 bases from V and 6 from J, leaving 17 bases between them. The CDR3 runs 15 residues. Germline V lookup: CDR1 LNHDA, CDR2 SQIVND (reference sequence). The CDR3 region is CASSIADSLPAEAFF. CDR3 nucleotides: TGTGCCAGTAGTATCGCTGACTCCCTGCCAGCTGAAGCTTTCTTT.

Only a few counts were recorded for this clone. J is TRBJ2-2 and V is TRBV7-9; no clear D. The CDR3 sequence is 13 residues long. Trimming removed 1 base at V and 6 bases at J, with 6 bases between. From germline, CDR1 is SEHNR and CDR2 FQNEAQ (reference sequence). CDR3 sequence (DNA): TGTGCCAGCAGCTTAGATGCATCCGGGGAGCTGTTTTTT. As protein: CASSLDASGELFF.

J is TRBJ1-1 and V is TRBV10-1; 7 bases align to TRBD1. Per germline, CDR1 WNHNN and CDR2 SYGVQD (reference sequence). The CDR3 consists of 14 residues. Unmatched junction bases numbered 1, after V lost 2 bases and J lost 1 base. The CDR3 loop is CASSEGTENTEAFF. CDR3 DNA: TGCGCCAGCAGTGAGGGGACAGAGAACACTGAAGCTTTCTTT.

The sample holds a few counts of this clone. This sample also contains other DNA sequences that code for the same CDR3. The chain combines TRBV18 with TRBJ1-5; D is ambiguous. The CDR3 is made up of 12 amino acids. With 3 bases removed from V and 5 bases from J, the gap between germline ends came to 5 bases. The germline V gene encodes CDR1 KGHSH and CDR2 LQKENI. The CDR3, as DNA: TGTGCCAGCTCACCTAGAGATCAGCCCCAGCATTTT. This sequence encodes CASSPRDQPQHF.

CDR3 protein: CAISDLRDRSPYEQYF. The CDR3 DNA reads TGTGCCATCAGTGACCTCCGGGACAGGTCTCCCTACGAGCAGTACTTC. V gene TRBV10-3 combines with J gene TRBJ2-7; 8 bases are a match to TRBD1. The J segment lost 2 bases and the V segment lost 3 bases, leaving 9 bases of the junction unmatched. CDR1 and CDR2 (germline): ENHRY, SYGVKD. This CDR3 has 16 residues.

The gene calls are TRBV9 and TRBJ1-2; D possibly corresponds to TRBD1 (6 bases). The CDR3 is 16 amino acids. Trimming shortened V by 4 bases and J by 2 bases, and 18 bases separated the two germline ends. In germline, CDR1 is SGDLS, CDR2 YYNGEE. The CDR3 sequence: CASSPSDSEMNYGYTF. CDR3 nucleotides: TGTGCCAGCAGCCCCTCGGACAGTGAAATGAACTATGGCTACACCTTC.